This TCR beta chain came from a study of beta chain features in type 1 diabetes. Sequenced material consisted of expressed TCRB transcripts (all of the isolated RNA was reverse transcribed). Data came from immunoSEQ multiplex PCR; TCRdb stores just in-frame clones and leaves some out. Of over 150,000 clones in the sample, about 9.4% were seen once. J lost 4 bases, V lost 4 bases, and 13 bases had no gene match. The length of the CDR3 is 16 residues. Germline CDR1 SGHRS, CDR2 YFSETQ. Findings and limits, study-wide: Type 1 diabetes patients had moderately but significantly shorter TCRB CDR3s in all four CD4+ subsets.

Remarks on this clone: Antigen specificity is unknown.

This clonotype was sampled from a man aged 25-40 years with type 1 diabetes. Input material: central memory CD4+ T cells from blood. The rearrangement uses TRBV5-1 and TRBJ1-1, with TRBD1 matching over 7 bases. CDR3 residues: CASSQSRGSRSTEAFF. In nucleotides, the CDR3 is TGCGCCAGCAGCCAGAGCAGGGGGTCCAGAAGCACTGAAGCTTTCTTT.